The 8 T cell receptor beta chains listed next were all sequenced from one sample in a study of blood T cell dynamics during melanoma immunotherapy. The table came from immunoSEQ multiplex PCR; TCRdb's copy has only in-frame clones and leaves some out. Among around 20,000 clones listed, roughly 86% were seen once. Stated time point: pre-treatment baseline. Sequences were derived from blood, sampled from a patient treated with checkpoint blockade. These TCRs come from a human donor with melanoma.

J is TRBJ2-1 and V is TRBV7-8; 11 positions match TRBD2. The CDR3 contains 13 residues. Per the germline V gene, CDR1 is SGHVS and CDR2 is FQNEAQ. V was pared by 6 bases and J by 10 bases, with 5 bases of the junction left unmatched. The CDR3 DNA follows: TGTGCCAGCAGGTCCCTAGCGGGAGGCGAGCAGTTCTTC. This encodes CASRSLAGGEQFF. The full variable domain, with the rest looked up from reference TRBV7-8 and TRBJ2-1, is GAGVSQSPRYKVAKRGQDVALRCDPISGHVSLFWYQQALGQGPEFLTYFQNEAQLDKSGLPSDRFFAERPEGSVSTLKIQRTQQEDSAVYLCASRSLAGGEQFFGPGTRLTVL.

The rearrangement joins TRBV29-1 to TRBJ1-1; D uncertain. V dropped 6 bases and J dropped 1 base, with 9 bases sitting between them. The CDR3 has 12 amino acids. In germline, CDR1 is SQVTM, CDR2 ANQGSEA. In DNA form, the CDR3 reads TGCAGCGTCCTAGACTGGAACACTGAAGCTTTCTTT. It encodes CSVLDWNTEAFF. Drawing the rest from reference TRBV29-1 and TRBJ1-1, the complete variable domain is SAVISQKPSRDICQRGTSLTIQCQVDSQVTMMFWYRQQPGQSLTLIATANQGSEATYESGFVIDKFPISRPNLTFSTLTVSNMSPEDSSIYLCSVLDWNTEAFFGQGTRLTVV.

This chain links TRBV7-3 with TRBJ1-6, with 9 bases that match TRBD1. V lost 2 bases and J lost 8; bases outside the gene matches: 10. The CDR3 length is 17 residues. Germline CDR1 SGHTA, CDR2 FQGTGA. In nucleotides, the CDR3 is TGTGCCAGCAGCTTACTGGGAGGACAGGGGAGGTATTCACCCCTCCACTTT. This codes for CASSLLGGQGRYSPLHF.

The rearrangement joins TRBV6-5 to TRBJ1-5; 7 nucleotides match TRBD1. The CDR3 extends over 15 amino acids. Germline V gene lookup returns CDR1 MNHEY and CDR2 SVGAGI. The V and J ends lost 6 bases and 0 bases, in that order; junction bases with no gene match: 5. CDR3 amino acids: CASRRQGNSNQPQHF. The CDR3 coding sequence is TGTGCCAGCAGACGACAGGGAAATAGCAATCAGCCCCAGCATTTT.

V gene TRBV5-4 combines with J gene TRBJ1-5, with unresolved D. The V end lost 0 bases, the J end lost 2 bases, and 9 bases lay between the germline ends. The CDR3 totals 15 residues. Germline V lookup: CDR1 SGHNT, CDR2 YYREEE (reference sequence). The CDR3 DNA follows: TGTGCCAGCAGCTTGGAACCGAAAGGCAATCAGCCCCAGCATTTT. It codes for CASSLEPKGNQPQHF. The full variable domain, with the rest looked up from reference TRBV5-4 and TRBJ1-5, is ETGVTQSPTHLIKTRGQQVTLRCSSQSGHNTVSWYQQALGQGPQFIFQYYREEENGRGNFPPRFSGLQFPNYSSELNVNALELDDSALYLCASSLEPKGNQPQHFGDGTRLSIL.

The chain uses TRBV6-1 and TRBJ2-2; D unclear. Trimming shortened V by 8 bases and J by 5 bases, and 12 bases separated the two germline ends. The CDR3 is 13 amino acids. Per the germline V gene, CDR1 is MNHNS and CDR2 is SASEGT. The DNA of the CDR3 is TGTGCCAGCCAGCCGATCGGGACCGGGGAGCTGTTTTTT. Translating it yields CASQPIGTGELFF.

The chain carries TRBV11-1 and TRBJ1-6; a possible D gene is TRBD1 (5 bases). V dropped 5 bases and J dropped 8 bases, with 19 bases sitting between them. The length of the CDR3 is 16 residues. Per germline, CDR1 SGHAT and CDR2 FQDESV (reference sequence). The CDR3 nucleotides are TGTGCCAGCAGCCGCTTACCGCAGGGTGGTCATTCACCCCTCCACTTT. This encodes CASSRLPQGGHSPLHF.

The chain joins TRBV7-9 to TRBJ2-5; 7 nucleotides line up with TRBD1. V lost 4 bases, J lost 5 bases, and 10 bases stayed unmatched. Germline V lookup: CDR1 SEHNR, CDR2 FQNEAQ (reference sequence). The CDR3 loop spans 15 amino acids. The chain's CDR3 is CASSSSLGRGETQYF. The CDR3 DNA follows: TGTGCCAGCAGCTCCAGTCTAGGCAGGGGGGAGACCCAGTACTTC.